This T cell receptor beta chain was captured in a study of OX40 agonist ivuxolimab in advanced cancers. About the study: Partial responses were recorded for three patients, including one with hepatocellular carcinoma and two with cutaneous melanoma.

This CDR3 is built from 16 residues. Trimming shortened V by 8 bases and J by 2 bases, and 19 bases separated the two germline ends. In germline, CDR1 is MNHEY, CDR2 SMNVEV (reference sequence). The assay was immunoSEQ multiplex PCR, and TCRdb's table has in-frame clones only and misses some. This repertoire shows about 45,000 clones, roughly 86% found once; its top ten account for 0.85% to 1.1%. Sequenced here: CD4+ or CD8+ T cells sorted from blood, sampled in a trial of the OX40 agonist ivuxolimab. This clonotype originated in an adult with an advanced solid tumor such as melanoma, head and neck, liver or kidney cancer. The V call is TRBV27, the J call TRBJ1-5; D is unclear. CDR3 sequence: CASCQVGPRRNQPQHF. Written as DNA, the CDR3 is TGTGCCAGCTGCCAAGTTGGCCCCCGGCGCAATCAGCCCCAGCATTTT.